A selection of T cell receptor beta chains follows, all from one sample in a study of blood T cell repertoires in COVID-19. Measured with immunoSEQ multiplex PCR; TCRdb has only the in-frame clones, and not every one. The sample lists roughly 420,000 clones, around 89% seen once, with more than 0.85% in the top ten. The sequencing input was PBMCs or T cells enriched from blood (not recorded which). These receptors all come from a woman aged 25 to 39 with acute COVID-19. Each CDR3 is given with its conserved first and last residue. Fields, in order: clone size, V gene, D gene, J gene, CDR3 protein, CDR3 DNA. The D gene is left open where the match is weak. Only some rows state a clone size, as once, few, many or a class for expanded clones.

>.|TRBV10-1|TRBD2|TRBJ2-3
CASSEPEDRGTSGGWSYF
TGCGCCAGCAGTGAGCCGGAGGACCGGGGGACTAGCGGGGGTTGGTCGTATTTT
>.|TRBV6-5|TRBD1|TRBJ1-2
CASRGQGIYGYTF
TGTGCCAGCAGGGGACAGGGTATTTATGGCTACACCTTC
>.|TRBV27|.|TRBJ2-5
CASSLGLRQETQYF
TGTGCCAGCAGTTTAGGACTACGGCAAGAGACCCAGTACTTC
>.|TRBV29-1|TRBD1|TRBJ1-1
CSFSLFRDSLNTEAFF
TGCAGCTTCTCCCTGTTCCGGGACAGCCTGAACACTGAAGCTTTCTTT
>.|TRBV24-1|.|TRBJ1-1
CATRQTDWDTEAFF
TGTGCCACCAGGCAGACAGATTGGGACACTGAAGCTTTCTTT
>once|TRBV5-1|.|TRBJ2-3
CASSLGTVTDTQYF
TGCGCCAGCAGCCTCGGGACTGTGACAGATACGCAGTATTTT
>.|TRBV6-5|TRBD1|TRBJ1-6
CASSYEGGAKNSPLHF
TGTGCCAGCAGTTACGAAGGGGGCGCAAAAAATTCACCCCTCCACTTT
>.|TRBV7-2|TRBD1|TRBJ1-1
CASSPSWDRVTEAFF
TGTGCCAGCAGCCCATCGTGGGACAGGGTAACTGAAGCTTTCTTT
>.|TRBV7-2|TRBD2|TRBJ2-2
CASSLRLAGTGELFF
TGTGCCAGCAGCTTAAGACTAGCGGGGACCGGGGAGCTGTTTTTT
>.|TRBV15|.|TRBJ1-1
CATSRVPQGEAFF
TGTGCCACCAGCAGAGTCCCGCAGGGTGAAGCTTTCTTT
>.|TRBV23-1|TRBD1|TRBJ2-1
CASSRTTGTGFFDEQFF
TGCGCCAGCAGTCGCACCACCGGGACAGGGTTCTTCGATGAGCAGTTCTTC